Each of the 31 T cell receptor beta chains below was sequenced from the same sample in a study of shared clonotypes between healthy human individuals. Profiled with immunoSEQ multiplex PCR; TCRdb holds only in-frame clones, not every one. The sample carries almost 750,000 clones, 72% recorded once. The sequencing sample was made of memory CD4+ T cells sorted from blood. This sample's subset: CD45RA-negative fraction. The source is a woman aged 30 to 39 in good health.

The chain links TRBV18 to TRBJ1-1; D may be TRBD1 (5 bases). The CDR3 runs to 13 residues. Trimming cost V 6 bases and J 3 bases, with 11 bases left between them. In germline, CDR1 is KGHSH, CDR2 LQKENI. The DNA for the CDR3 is TGTGCCAGCTCCGCGGGGGGGGACACTGAAGCTTTCTTT. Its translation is CASSAGGDTEAFF.

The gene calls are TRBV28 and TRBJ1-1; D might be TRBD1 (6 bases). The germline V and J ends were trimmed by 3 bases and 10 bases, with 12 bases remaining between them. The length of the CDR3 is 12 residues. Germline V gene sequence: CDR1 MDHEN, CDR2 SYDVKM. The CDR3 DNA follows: TGTGCCAGCAGTTTTAGGGGGGGAGCAGCTTTCTTT. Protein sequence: CASSFRGGAAFF. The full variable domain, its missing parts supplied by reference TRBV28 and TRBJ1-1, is DVKVTQSSRYLVKRTGEKVFLECVQDMDHENMFWYRQDPGLGLRLIYFSYDVKMKEKGDIPEGYSVSREKKERFSLILESASTNQTSMYLCASSFRGGAAFFGQGTRLTVV.

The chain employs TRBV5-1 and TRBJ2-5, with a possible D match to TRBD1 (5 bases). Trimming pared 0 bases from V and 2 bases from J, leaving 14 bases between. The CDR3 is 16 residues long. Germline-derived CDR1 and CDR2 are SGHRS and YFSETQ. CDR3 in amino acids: CASSLARQGLQETQYF. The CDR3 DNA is TGCGCCAGCAGCTTGGCTCGGCAGGGTCTACAAGAGACCCAGTACTTC.

The CDR3, as DNA: TGTGCCAGCCGAGGACAGCAAAACTATGGCTACACCTTC. Encoded protein: CASRGQQNYGYTF. V and J are TRBV7-9 and TRBJ1-2; weak D call: TRBD1 (6 bases). CDR1 and CDR2 from the germline V gene are SEHNR and FQNEAQ (reference sequence). V lost 8 bases and J lost 2, with 12 bases in between. The CDR3 has 13 residues.

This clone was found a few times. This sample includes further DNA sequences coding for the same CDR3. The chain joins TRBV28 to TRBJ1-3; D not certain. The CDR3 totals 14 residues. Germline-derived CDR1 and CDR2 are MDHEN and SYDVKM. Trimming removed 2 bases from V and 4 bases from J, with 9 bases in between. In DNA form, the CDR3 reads TGTGCCAGCAGTTTAACAGTAACAGGAAACACCATATATTTT. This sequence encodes CASSLTVTGNTIYF.

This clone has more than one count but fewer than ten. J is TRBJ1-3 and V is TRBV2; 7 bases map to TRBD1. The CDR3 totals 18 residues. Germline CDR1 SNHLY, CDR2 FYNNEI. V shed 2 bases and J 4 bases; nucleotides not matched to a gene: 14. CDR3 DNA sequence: TGTGCCAGCAGTGAATATTTTTTGATGAGGGGGCCGGGAAACACCATATATTTT. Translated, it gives CASSEYFLMRGPGNTIYF.

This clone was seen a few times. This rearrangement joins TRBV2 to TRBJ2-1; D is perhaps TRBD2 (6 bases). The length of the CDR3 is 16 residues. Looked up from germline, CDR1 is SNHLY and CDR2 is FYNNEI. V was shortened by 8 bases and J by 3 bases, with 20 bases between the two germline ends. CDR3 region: CASPRRATDNYNEQFF. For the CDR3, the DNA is TGTGCCAGCCCTAGGAGGGCAACAGATAACTACAATGAGCAGTTCTTC. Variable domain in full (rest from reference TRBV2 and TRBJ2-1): EPEVTQTPSHQVTQMGQEVILRCVPISNHLYFYWYRQILGQKVEFLVSFYNNEISEKSEIFDDQFSVERPDGSNFTLKIRSTKLEDSAMYFCASPRRATDNYNEQFFGPGTRLTVL.

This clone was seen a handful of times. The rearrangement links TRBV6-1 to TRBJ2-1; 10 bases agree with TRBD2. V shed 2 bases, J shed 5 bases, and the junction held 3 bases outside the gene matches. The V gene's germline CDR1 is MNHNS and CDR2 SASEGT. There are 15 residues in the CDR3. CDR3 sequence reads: CASSEPGLAHNEQFF. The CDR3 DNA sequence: TGTGCCAGCAGTGAACCGGGACTAGCGCACAATGAGCAGTTCTTC.

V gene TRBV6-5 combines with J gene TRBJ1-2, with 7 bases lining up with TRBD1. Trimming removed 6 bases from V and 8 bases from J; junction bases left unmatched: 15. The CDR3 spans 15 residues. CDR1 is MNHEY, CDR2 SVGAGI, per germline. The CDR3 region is CASRGNRGVLGGYTF. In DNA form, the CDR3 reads TGTGCCAGCAGGGGAAACAGGGGCGTCCTCGGAGGCTACACCTTC.

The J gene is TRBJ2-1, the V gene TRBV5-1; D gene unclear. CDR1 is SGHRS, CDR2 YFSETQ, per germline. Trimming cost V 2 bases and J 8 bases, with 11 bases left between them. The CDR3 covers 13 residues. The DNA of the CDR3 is TGCGCCAGCAGCTTAGGGCCCCGGGATGAGCAGTTCTTC. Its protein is CASSLGPRDEQFF. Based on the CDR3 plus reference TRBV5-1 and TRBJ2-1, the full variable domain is KAGVTQTPRYLIKTRGQQVTLSCSPISGHRSVSWYQQTPGQGLQFLFEYFSETQRNKGNFPGRFSGRQFSNSRSEMNVSTLELGDSALYLCASSLGPRDEQFFGPGTRLTVL.

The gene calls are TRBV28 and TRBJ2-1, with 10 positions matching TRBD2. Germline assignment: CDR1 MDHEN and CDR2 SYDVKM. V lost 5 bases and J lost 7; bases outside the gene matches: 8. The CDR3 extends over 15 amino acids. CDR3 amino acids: CASSLRAGGRNEQFF. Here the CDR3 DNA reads TGTGCCAGCAGTCTGAGAGCGGGAGGGCGGAATGAGCAGTTCTTC.

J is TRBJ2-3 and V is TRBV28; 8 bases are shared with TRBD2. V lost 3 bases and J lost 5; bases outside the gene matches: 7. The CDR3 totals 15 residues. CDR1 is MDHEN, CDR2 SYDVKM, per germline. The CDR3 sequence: CASSFGLAVVDTQYF. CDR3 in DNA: TGTGCCAGCAGTTTCGGACTAGCAGTCGTAGATACGCAGTATTTT. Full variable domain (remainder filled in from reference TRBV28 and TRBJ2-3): DVKVTQSSRYLVKRTGEKVFLECVQDMDHENMFWYRQDPGLGLRLIYFSYDVKMKEKGDIPEGYSVSREKKERFSLILESASTNQTSMYLCASSFGLAVVDTQYFGPGTRLTVL.

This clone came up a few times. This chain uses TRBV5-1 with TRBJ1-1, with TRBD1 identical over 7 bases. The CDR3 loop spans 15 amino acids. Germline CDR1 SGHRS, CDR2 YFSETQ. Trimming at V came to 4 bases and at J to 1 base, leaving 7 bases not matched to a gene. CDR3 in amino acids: CASSPRQGQNTEAFF. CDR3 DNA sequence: TGCGCCAGCAGCCCTCGACAGGGACAGAACACTGAAGCTTTCTTT.

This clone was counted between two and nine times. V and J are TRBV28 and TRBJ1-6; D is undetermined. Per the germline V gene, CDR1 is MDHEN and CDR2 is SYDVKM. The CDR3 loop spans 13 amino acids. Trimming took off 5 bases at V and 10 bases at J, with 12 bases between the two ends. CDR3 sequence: CASSALQLSPLHF. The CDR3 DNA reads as TGTGCCAGCAGTGCGTTACAGCTCTCACCCCTCCACTTT.

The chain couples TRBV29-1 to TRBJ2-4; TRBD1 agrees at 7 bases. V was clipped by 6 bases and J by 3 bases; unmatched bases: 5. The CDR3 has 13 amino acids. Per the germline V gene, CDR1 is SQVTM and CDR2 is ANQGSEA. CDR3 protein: CSVPGTVKNIQYF. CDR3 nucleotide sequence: TGCAGCGTCCCCGGGACAGTCAAAAACATTCAGTACTTC.

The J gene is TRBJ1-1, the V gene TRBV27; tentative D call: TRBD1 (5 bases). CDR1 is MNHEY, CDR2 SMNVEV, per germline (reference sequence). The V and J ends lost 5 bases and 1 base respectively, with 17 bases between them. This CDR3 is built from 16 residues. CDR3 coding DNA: TGTGCCAGCAGTAGGTCAGGGAACACCCCGAACACTGAAGCTTTCTTT. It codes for CASSRSGNTPNTEAFF.

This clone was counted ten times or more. The CDR3 is CASSYQQRTGYGYTF. The CDR3 bases are TGTGCCAGCAGTTATCAACAGCGAACGGGGTATGGCTACACCTTC. The V and J genes are TRBV6-5 and TRBJ1-2; no reliable D call. The germline V gene has CDR1 MNHEY and CDR2 SVGAGI. V was shortened by 3 bases and J by 5 bases, with 16 bases between the two germline ends. The CDR3 extends over 15 amino acids.

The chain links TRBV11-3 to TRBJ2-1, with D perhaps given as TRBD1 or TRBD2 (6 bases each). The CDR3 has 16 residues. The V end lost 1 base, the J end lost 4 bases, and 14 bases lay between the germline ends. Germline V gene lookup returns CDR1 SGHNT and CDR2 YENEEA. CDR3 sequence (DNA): TGTGCCAGCAGCTTAGGGGGGGACAACCCGTACAATGAGCAGTTCTTC. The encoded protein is CASSLGGDNPYNEQFF.

This chain's CDR3 is CASSPSPTLGSSGNTIYF. The CDR3, as DNA: TGTGCCAGCAGCCCATCGCCGACGTTAGGGAGCTCTGGAAACACCATATATTTT. The chain recombines TRBV14 with TRBJ1-3; D gene ambiguous. Germline V gives CDR1 SGHDN, CDR2 FVKESK. The CDR3 is 18 amino acids. Trimming left V 4 bases short and J 0 bases short, with 19 bases between.

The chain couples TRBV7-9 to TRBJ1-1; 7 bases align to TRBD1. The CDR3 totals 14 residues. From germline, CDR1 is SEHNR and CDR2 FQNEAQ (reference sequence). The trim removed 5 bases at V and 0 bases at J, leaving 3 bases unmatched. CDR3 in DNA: TGTGCCAGCAGCCCCGGGACAGTGAACACTGAAGCTTTCTTT. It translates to CASSPGTVNTEAFF.

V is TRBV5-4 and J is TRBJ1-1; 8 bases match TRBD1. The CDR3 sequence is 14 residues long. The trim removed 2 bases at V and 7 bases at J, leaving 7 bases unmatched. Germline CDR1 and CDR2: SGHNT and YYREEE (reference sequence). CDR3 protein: CASSLKGQGGEAFF. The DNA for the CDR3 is TGTGCCAGCAGCTTAAAAGGACAGGGCGGTGAAGCTTTCTTT.

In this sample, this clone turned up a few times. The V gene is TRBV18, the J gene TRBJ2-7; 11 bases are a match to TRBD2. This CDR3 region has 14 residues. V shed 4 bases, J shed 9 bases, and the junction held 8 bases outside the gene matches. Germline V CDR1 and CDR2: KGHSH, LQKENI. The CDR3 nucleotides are TGTGCCAGCTCACGCACTAGCGGGAGTGAAGGGCAGTACTTC. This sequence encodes CASSRTSGSEGQYF.

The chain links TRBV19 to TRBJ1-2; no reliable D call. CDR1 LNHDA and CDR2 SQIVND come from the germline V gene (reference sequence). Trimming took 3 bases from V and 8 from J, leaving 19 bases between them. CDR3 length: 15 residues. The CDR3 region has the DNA TGTGCCAGTAGTATTGAGAATGGCCCATCGGGGGGCTACACCTTC. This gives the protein CASSIENGPSGGYTF.

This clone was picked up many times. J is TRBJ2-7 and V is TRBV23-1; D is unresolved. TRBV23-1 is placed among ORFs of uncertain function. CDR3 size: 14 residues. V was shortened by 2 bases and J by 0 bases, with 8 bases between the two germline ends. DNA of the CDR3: TGCGCCAGCAGTCAACCGGGCAGCTCCTACGAGCAGTACTTC. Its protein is CASSQPGSSYEQYF.

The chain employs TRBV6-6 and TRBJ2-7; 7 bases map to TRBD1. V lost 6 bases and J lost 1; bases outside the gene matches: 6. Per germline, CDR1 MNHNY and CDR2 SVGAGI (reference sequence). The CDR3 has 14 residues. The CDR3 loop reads CASSYGTASYEQYF. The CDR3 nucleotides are TGTGCCAGCAGCTATGGGACAGCTTCCTACGAGCAGTACTTC.

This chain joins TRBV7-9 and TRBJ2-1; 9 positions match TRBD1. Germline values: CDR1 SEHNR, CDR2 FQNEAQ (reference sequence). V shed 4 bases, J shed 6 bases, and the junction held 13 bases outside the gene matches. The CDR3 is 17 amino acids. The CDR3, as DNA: TGTGCCAGCAGCTCTAGGGGCGGGGACAGGGCTGCCAATGAGCAGTTCTTC. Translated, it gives CASSSRGGDRAANEQFF. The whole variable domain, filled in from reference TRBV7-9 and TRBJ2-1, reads DTGVSQNPRHKITKRGQNVTFRCDPISEHNRLYWYRQTLGQGPEFLTYFQNEAQLEKSRLLSDRFSAERPKGSFSTLEIQRTEQGDSAMYLCASSSRGGDRAANEQFFGPGTRLTVL.

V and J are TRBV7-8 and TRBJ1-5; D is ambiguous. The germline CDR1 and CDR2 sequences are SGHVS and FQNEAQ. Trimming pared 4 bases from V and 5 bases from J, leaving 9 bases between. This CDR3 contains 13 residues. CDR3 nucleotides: TGTGCCAGCAGCTATCAGCGGGATCAGCCCCAGCATTTT. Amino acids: CASSYQRDQPQHF.

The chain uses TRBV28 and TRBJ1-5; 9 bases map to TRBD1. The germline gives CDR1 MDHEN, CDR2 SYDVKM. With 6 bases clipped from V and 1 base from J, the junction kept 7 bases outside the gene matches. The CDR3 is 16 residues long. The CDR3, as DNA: TGTGCCAGCAGCCCCGGCGACAGGGGGAGCAATCAGCCCCAGCATTTT. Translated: CASSPGDRGSNQPQHF. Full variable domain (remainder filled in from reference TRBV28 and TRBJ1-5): DVKVTQSSRYLVKRTGEKVFLECVQDMDHENMFWYRQDPGLGLRLIYFSYDVKMKEKGDIPEGYSVSREKKERFSLILESASTNQTSMYLCASSPGDRGSNQPQHFGDGTRLSIL.

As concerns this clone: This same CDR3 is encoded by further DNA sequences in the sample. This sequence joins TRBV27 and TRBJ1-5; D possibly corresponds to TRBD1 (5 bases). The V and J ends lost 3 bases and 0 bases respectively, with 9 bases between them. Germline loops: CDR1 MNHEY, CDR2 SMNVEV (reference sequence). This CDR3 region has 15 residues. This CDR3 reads CASSFSGSSNQPQHF. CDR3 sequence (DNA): TGTGCCAGCAGTTTCTCAGGGTCTAGCAATCAGCCCCAGCATTTT.

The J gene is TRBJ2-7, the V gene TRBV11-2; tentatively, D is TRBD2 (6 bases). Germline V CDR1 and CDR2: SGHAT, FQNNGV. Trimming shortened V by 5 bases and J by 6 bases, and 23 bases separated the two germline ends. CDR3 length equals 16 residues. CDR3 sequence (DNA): TGTGCCAGCAGCATTATGGCGGCGGAGACTAGTTTCGAGCAGTACTTC. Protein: CASSIMAAETSFEQYF.

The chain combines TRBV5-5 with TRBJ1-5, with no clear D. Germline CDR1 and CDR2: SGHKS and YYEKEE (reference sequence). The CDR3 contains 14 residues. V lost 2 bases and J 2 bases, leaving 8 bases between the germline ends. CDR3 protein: CASSFETRNQPQHF. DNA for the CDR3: TGTGCCAGCAGCTTTGAGACTCGCAATCAGCCCCAGCATTTT.